The 7 T cell receptor beta chains listed next were all sequenced from one sample in a study of control samples from healthy donors and cancer patients. Profiled with immunoSEQ multiplex PCR; TCRdb holds only in-frame clones, not every one. Of 140,000 or so clones detected, about nine tenths appear once; the ten largest clones hold about 4.9%. Sequenced: blood. These receptors all come from a man in his thirties or forties in good health.

The V gene is TRBV6-6, the J gene TRBJ2-1; 9 bases fit TRBD1. The ends lost 7 bases at V and 5 bases at J; junction bases unmatched: 9. Germline V gives CDR1 MNHNY, CDR2 SVGAGI (reference sequence). The CDR3 length is 15 residues. CDR3 protein: CASTNKDRGDNEQFF. The CDR3 DNA sequence: TGTGCCAGCACCAATAAGGACAGGGGAGACAATGAGCAGTTCTTC.

The chain employs TRBV18 and TRBJ2-7; tentatively, D is TRBD1 (5 bases). Germline V gene sequence: CDR1 KGHSH, CDR2 LQKENI. Trimming took off 6 bases at V and 5 bases at J, with 14 bases between the two ends. CDR3 length: 13 residues. The CDR3 bases are TGTGCCAGCTCGCCTAGGGGTGAGAACGAGCAGTACTTC. Translation: CASSPRGENEQYF.

This clone showed up just a few times. The chain carries TRBV7-9 and TRBJ2-2; D is unresolved. CDR3 length: 14 amino acids. Germline loops: CDR1 SEHNR, CDR2 FQNEAQ (reference sequence). The V end was cut by 1 base, the J end by 6 bases, with 9 bases between. For the CDR3, the DNA is TGTGCCAGCAGCTTAGTTGTGGAAGCCGGGGAGCTGTTTTTT. Its protein product is CASSLVVEAGELFF.

The CDR3 region has the DNA TGTGCCTGTACCGGGACTGTGGGGGAGACCCAGTACTTC. Protein: CACTGTVGETQYF. The chain carries TRBV30 and TRBJ2-5; weak D call: TRBD2 (6 bases). The CDR3 contains 13 residues. Germline V gene sequence: CDR1 GTSNPN, CDR2 SVGIG (reference sequence). V shed 6 bases and J shed 5 bases, with 16 bases lying between them. Based on the CDR3 plus reference TRBV30 and TRBJ2-5, the full variable domain is SQTIHQWPATLVQPVGSPLSLECTVEGTSNPNLYWYRQAAGRGLQLLFYSVGIGQISSEVPQNLSASRPQDRQFILSSKKLLLSDSGFYLCACTGTVGETQYFGPGTRLLVL.

CDR3 amino acids: CASSADRSQYEQYF. The CDR3 region has the DNA TGCGCCAGCAGCGCCGACAGGTCACAGTACGAGCAGTACTTC. V gene TRBV5-1 combines with J gene TRBJ2-7; D might be TRBD1 (6 bases). Germline CDR1 is SGHRS and CDR2 is YFSETQ. This CDR3 region has 14 residues. Trimming removed 4 bases at V and 4 bases at J, with 15 bases between.

The J gene is TRBJ2-3, the V gene TRBV2; 9 nucleotides align to TRBD2. CDR1 and CDR2 (germline): SNHLY, FYNNEI. The CDR3 sequence is 17 residues long. The trim removed 6 bases at V and 4 bases at J, leaving 14 bases unmatched. The CDR3 reads CASRTRPSGARADTQYF. CDR3 DNA: TGTGCCAGCAGAACAAGGCCTAGCGGGGCCCGGGCAGATACGCAGTATTTT.

Written as DNA, the CDR3 is TGTGCCAGTAGTATCCTCAATCCCACCGGGGAGCTGTTTTTT. Protein sequence: CASSILNPTGELFF. This chain uses TRBV19 with TRBJ2-2, with D uncertain. The germline V gene has CDR1 LNHDA and CDR2 SQIVND (reference sequence). The CDR3 consists of 14 residues. The V end lost 3 bases, the J end lost 4 bases, and 9 bases lay between the germline ends.